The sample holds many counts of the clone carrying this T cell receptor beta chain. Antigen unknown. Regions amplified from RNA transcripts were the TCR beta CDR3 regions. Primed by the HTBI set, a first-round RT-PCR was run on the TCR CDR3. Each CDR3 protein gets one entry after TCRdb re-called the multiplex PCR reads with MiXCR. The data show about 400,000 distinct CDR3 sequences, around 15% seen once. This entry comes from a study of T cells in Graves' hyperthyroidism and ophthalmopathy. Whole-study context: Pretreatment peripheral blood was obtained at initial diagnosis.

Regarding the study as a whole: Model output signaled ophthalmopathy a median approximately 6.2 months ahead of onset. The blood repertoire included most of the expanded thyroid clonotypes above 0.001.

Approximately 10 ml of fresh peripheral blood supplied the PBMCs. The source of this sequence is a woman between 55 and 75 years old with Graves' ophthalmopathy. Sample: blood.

The CDR3 loop is CSGVDGEQYF. In DNA form, the CDR3 reads TGCAGTGGGGTGGACGGGGAGCAGTACTTC. V is TRBV20-1 and J is TRBJ2-7; the D is unclear. Deletions cut 7 bases from V and 7 bases from J, with 11 bases between. Germline CDR1 and CDR2: DFQATT and SNEGSKA (reference sequence). The CDR3 consists of 10 residues.